These 22 T cell receptor beta chains came from one sample sequenced in a study of Graves' ophthalmopathy and Graves' hyperthyroidism. RNA transcripts provided the template for amplifying TCR beta CDR3 regions. First-round RT-PCR employed HTBI primers, with a second-round multiplex PCR after it. TCRdb itself ran the multiplex PCR reads through MiXCR, one entry per CDR3 protein. This sample has roughly 350,000 distinct CDR3 sequences, with roughly a sixth found just once. Sequencing input: peripheral blood. These receptors originate from an adult woman with stable Graves' hyperthyroidism.

This clonotype was recorded at least ten times. V gene TRBV6-5 combines with J gene TRBJ2-5; D is tentatively TRBD1 or TRBD2 (8 bases each). This CDR3 is 18 amino acids long. Deletions cut 6 bases from V and 5 bases from J, with 28 bases between. Germline CDR1 MNHEY, CDR2 SVGAGI. The chain's CDR3 is CASRTGGRGLAAIETQYF. The CDR3 DNA reads TGTGCCAGCAGAACAGGGGGGAGAGGACTAGCAGCGATCGAGACCCAGTACTTC.

This clonotype was counted between two and nine times. The rearrangement uses TRBV4-2 and TRBJ2-4, with 12 bases lining up with TRBD2. Per germline, CDR1 LGHNA and CDR2 YNFKEQ. The CDR3 consists of 22 residues. Trimming cost V 0 bases and J 3 bases; bases outside gene matches: 18. CDR3 in DNA: TGTGCCAGCAGCCAAGATCTGGCTAGCGGGAGGGCCGGCTCTGCGAGCAAAAACATTCAGTACTTC. This sequence encodes CASSQDLASGRAGSASKNIQYF.

This clonotype has just one count. No conserved phenylalanine or tryptophan ends this CDR3, so it is likely a read error. The rearrangement joins TRBV2 to TRBJ2-7, with TRBD1 matching over 10 bases. This CDR3 is built from 17 residues. Germline CDR1 and CDR2: SNHLY and FYNNEI. V lost 6 bases, J lost 5 bases, and 16 bases stayed unmatched. CDR3 protein: CASSATGGYFGTHEQYL. In DNA form, the CDR3 reads TGTGCCAGCAGCGCGACAGGGGGCTACTTCGGAACCCACGAGCAGTACCTC.

This clonotype was recorded at least ten times. The J gene is TRBJ2-7, the V gene TRBV29-1; 11 bases map to TRBD2. The CDR3 has 14 amino acids. CDR1 is SQVTM and CDR2 is ANQGSEA in the germline V gene. J gave up 4 bases and V 7 bases, and 9 bases lay outside the gene matches. CDR3 nucleotide sequence: TGCAGCGCTATTACTAGCGGGAGAGTGTACGAGCAGTACTTC. It yields the protein CSAITSGRVYEQYF.

This clonotype has a count of ten or more. The chain employs TRBV9 and TRBJ1-2; 9 nucleotides line up with TRBD1. CDR1 is SGDLS, CDR2 YYNGEE, per germline. There are 14 residues in the CDR3. With V trimmed by 2 bases and J by 4 bases, 3 bases remained unmatched. CDR3 in amino acids: CASSVGQGTYGYTF. Written as DNA, the CDR3 is TGTGCCAGCAGCGTCGGACAGGGGACCTATGGCTACACCTTC. The whole variable domain, remainder taken from reference TRBV9 and TRBJ1-2, is DSGVTQTPKHLITATGQRVTLRCSPRSGDLSVYWYQQSLDQGLQFLIQYYNGEERAKGNILERFSAQQFPDLHSELNLSSLELGDSALYFCASSVGQGTYGYTFGSGTRLTVV.

The chain links TRBV27 to TRBJ2-7; 8 bases are shared with TRBD1. This CDR3 is built from 16 residues. CDR1 and CDR2 (germline): MNHEY, SMNVEV (reference sequence). With V trimmed by 6 bases and J by 1 base, 11 bases remained unmatched. Written as DNA, the CDR3 is TGTGCCAGCAGGCCCTTCGGGACAGGAAGTTCCTACGAGCAGTACTTC. It encodes CASRPFGTGSSYEQYF.

This clonotype was counted ten times or more. The chain recombines TRBV10-2 with TRBJ1-2, with D uncertain. Per the germline V gene, CDR1 is WSHSY and CDR2 is SAAADI. This CDR3 is 16 amino acids long. The V and J ends lost 0 bases and 7 bases respectively, with 18 bases between them. CDR3 residues: CASSESTWAGRVGYTF. The DNA of the CDR3 is TGCGCCAGCAGTGAGTCGACTTGGGCAGGAAGGGTTGGCTACACCTTC.

This clonotype was picked up many times. The gene calls are TRBV11-2 and TRBJ1-2; no definite D call. The CDR3 has 14 amino acids. Germline V gene sequence: CDR1 SGHAT, CDR2 FQNNGV. V lost 5 bases and J lost 0, with 10 bases in between. The CDR3, as DNA: TGTGCCAGCAGCCCGGGCATAGCTAACTATGGCTACACCTTC. Its translation: CASSPGIANYGYTF.

The sample holds many counts of this clonotype. The V and J genes are TRBV27 and TRBJ2-7; TRBD2 agrees at 13 bases. Germline V gene sequence: CDR1 MNHEY, CDR2 SMNVEV (reference sequence). The length of the CDR3 is 14 residues. The ends lost 5 bases at V and 3 bases at J; junction bases unmatched: 1. CDR3 loop: CASSRLAGGYEQYF. The CDR3 DNA is TGTGCCAGCAGTCGACTAGCGGGAGGCTACGAGCAGTACTTC.

Many counts were recorded for this clonotype. The chain couples TRBV11-2 to TRBJ2-7, with 8 bases that match TRBD1. The germline CDR1 and CDR2 sequences are SGHAT and FQNNGV. Trimming at V came to 4 bases and at J to 5 bases, leaving 10 bases not matched to a gene. The CDR3 loop spans 15 amino acids. For the CDR3, the DNA is TGTGCCAGCAGCTCGGGTCTGGACAGGGAGGACGAGCAGTACTTC. It codes for CASSSGLDREDEQYF.

This clonotype was recorded only once. The V and J genes are TRBV6-5 and TRBJ1-3, with 8 bases that match TRBD1. Germline V lookup: CDR1 MNHEY, CDR2 SVGAGI. The CDR3 is 15 amino acids. The J segment lost 4 bases and the V segment lost 2 bases, leaving 4 bases of the junction unmatched. CDR3 coding DNA: TGTGCCAGCAGTTACCCGGACAGGGCCGGAAACACCATATATTTT. Protein sequence: CASSYPDRAGNTIYF.

This clonotype was detected many times. The chain joins TRBV12-3 or TRBV12-4 to TRBJ1-1; D perhaps matches TRBD1 (6 bases). V shed 6 bases and J shed 5 bases, with 16 bases lying between them. The CDR3 is 14 amino acids. Here the CDR3 reads CASSPRGGITEAFF. Written as DNA, the CDR3 is TGTGCCAGCAGCCCTAGGGGGGGGATAACTGAAGCTTTCTTT.

This clonotype was found many times. J is TRBJ1-1 and V is TRBV4-1, with D unclear. The CDR3 runs to 17 residues. Germline CDR1 and CDR2: MGHRA and YSYEKL. V lost 2 bases to trimming and J lost 1 base, with 17 bases between them. The CDR3 sequence: CASSQYLAKVGNTEAFF. In DNA form, the CDR3 reads TGCGCCAGCAGCCAATATCTCGCAAAGGTTGGGAACACTGAAGCTTTCTTT.

This clonotype occurred many times. V is TRBV28 and J is TRBJ2-7; a weak D match, TRBD1 (5 bases). V gave up 11 bases and J gave up 2 bases, with 16 bases separating them. Germline V CDR1 and CDR2: MDHEN, SYDVKM. This CDR3 spans 13 amino acids. The CDR3 here is CAAMGLVTYEQYF. The CDR3 region has the DNA TGTGCCGCGATGGGGCTAGTAACCTACGAGCAGTACTTC.

The V and J genes are TRBV12-3 or TRBV12-4 and TRBJ1-1; maybe TRBD1 (5 bases). CDR3 length equals 14 residues. Trimming removed 5 bases from V and 1 base from J, with 11 bases in between. CDR3 region: CASSPRDWNTEAFF. Written as DNA, the CDR3 is TGTGCCAGCAGTCCCCGGGACTGGAACACTGAAGCTTTCTTT.

This clonotype was detected many times. This chain joins TRBV2 and TRBJ1-5; a possible D gene is TRBD1 (6 bases). The CDR3 has 15 residues. Trimming pared 7 bases from V and 0 bases from J, leaving 13 bases between. Germline V gene sequence: CDR1 SNHLY, CDR2 FYNNEI. The CDR3 spells CASTGQPYSNQPQHF. CDR3 nucleotide sequence: TGTGCCAGCACAGGACAGCCTTATAGCAATCAGCCCCAGCATTTT.

The chain couples TRBV6-2 or TRBV6-3 to TRBJ2-5; possible D gene TRBD1, 6 bases. This CDR3 comprises 16 residues. V was cut by 5 bases and J by 8 bases, with 24 bases left in between. CDR1 MNHEY and CDR2 SVGEGT come from the germline V gene. The CDR3, as DNA: TGTGCCAGCAGTGAGTCGACCGGACAGCCTGTGGATACCCAGTACTTC. Protein sequence: CASSESTGQPVDTQYF.

This clonotype was observed at least ten times. The rearrangement links TRBV12-5 to TRBJ1-2; D possibly corresponds to TRBD1 (5 bases). With 6 bases removed from V and 5 bases from J, the gap between germline ends came to 7 bases. The CDR3 covers 11 residues. Per the germline V gene, CDR1 is LGHNT and CDR2 is FRNRAP. CDR3 sequence reads: CASGAGYGYTF. In DNA form, the CDR3 reads TGTGCTAGTGGGGCAGGGTATGGCTACACCTTC.

The genes are TRBV6-1 and TRBJ1-1; 9 bases line up with TRBD1. This CDR3 spans 16 amino acids. Per the germline V gene, CDR1 is MNHNS and CDR2 is SASEGT. J lost 1 base, V lost 1 base, and 4 bases had no gene match. For the CDR3, the DNA is TGTGCCAGCAGTGAAGTACACAGGGGGCAGAACACTGAAGCTTTCTTT. It encodes CASSEVHRGQNTEAFF.

The V and J genes are TRBV4-1 and TRBJ1-2; D not certain. This CDR3 is built from 17 residues. V was shortened by 1 base and J by 3 bases, with 18 bases between the two germline ends. Germline V gives CDR1 MGHRA, CDR2 YSYEKL. The CDR3 is CASSQVLARRRDYGYTF. CDR3 bases: TGCGCCAGCAGCCAAGTTCTCGCCAGACGGAGGGACTATGGCTACACCTTC.

The chain couples TRBV7-8 to TRBJ1-1; possible D gene TRBD1, 6 bases. V lost 2 bases to trimming and J lost 0 bases, with 10 bases between them. Germline V CDR1 and CDR2: SGHVS, FQNEAQ. This CDR3 contains 15 residues. The CDR3 region has the DNA TGTGCCAGCAGCTTATACAGGGTAATGAACACTGAAGCTTTCTTT. Its protein is CASSLYRVMNTEAFF.

This clonotype was found many times. This chain links TRBV7-8 with TRBJ2-2; D call uncertain. CDR3 length equals 11 residues. Germline V lookup: CDR1 SGHVS, CDR2 FQNEAQ. Trimming removed 6 bases at V and 7 bases at J, with 6 bases between. The CDR3: CASRSFGELFF. The CDR3 region has the DNA TGTGCCAGCAGATCTTTCGGGGAGCTGTTTTTT.